This T cell receptor beta chain was identified during a study of Graves' ophthalmopathy and Graves' hyperthyroidism. RNA transcripts provided the template for amplifying TCR beta CDR3 regions. HTBI-primed RT-PCR formed the first round, and a multiplex PCR formed the second. One entry per CDR3 protein results from TCRdb running MiXCR on the multiplex PCR reads. The repertoire has some 380,000 distinct CDR3 sequences, less than 20% of them found once; the top ten carry around 7%. Germline V gene data show CDR1 as MNHEY and CDR2 as SVGAGI. This CDR3 is built from 15 residues. Trimming stripped 2 bases from V and 1 base from J, with 11 bases between.

Input material: peripheral blood. The source of this sequence is a young woman with stable Graves' hyperthyroidism. The chain links TRBV6-5 to TRBJ1-2, with D possibly being TRBD1 (5 bases). The CDR3 region has the DNA TGTGCCAGCAGTTACGACGGGACGGATAACTATGGCTACACCTTC. It translates to CASSYDGTDNYGYTF.